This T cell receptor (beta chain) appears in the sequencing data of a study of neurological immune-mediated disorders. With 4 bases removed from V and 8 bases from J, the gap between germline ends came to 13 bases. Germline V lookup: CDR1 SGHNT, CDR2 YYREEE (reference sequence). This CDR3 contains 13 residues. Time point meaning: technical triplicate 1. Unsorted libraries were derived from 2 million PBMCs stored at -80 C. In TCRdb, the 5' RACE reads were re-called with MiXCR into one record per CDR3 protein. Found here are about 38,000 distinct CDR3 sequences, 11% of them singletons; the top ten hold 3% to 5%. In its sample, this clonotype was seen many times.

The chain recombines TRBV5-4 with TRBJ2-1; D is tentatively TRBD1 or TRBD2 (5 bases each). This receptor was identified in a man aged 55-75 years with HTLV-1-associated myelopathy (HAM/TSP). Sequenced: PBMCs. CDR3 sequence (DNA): TGTGCCAGCAGCCTCCTCGTGGGGGATGAGCAGTTCTTC. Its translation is CASSLLVGDEQFF.